A single sample is the source of the 25 T cell receptor beta chains below, sequenced in a study of blood T cell repertoires in COVID-19 (dated by TCRdb to 2020 to 2021). The library was produced with the immunoSEQ multiplex PCR assay. TCRdb holds this immuneACCESS table with in-frame rearrangements only. Some clones are missing; in checked studies, unresolved V genes explain under half, and the rest has no known cause. The sample table contains around 100,000 clones; only one count was recorded for around 86% of them. The top ten clonotypes cover about 16% of the sample. What was sequenced was peripheral blood. These receptors originate from a man in his fifties or sixties with acute or convalescent COVID-19.

J is TRBJ1-6 and V is TRBV28; 7 positions agree with TRBD1. Germline V gene data show CDR1 as MDHEN and CDR2 as SYDVKM. This CDR3 is 16 amino acids long. V trimming: 6 bases; J trimming: 6 bases; junction bases outside the gene matches: 11. The CDR3 sequence is CASSPPRQGGNSPLHF. CDR3 nucleotide sequence: TGTGCCAGCAGCCCTCCCCGACAGGGCGGTAATTCACCCCTCCACTTT.

This chain uses TRBV28 with TRBJ2-3, with 15 bases that match TRBD2. V lost 5 bases, J lost 4 bases, and 4 bases stayed unmatched. The CDR3 is 16 residues long. Germline V gene sequence: CDR1 MDHEN, CDR2 SYDVKM. As DNA, the CDR3 is TGTGCCAGCAGTGAGGGACTAGCGGGAGGAGCAGATACGCAGTATTTT. Translation: CASSEGLAGGADTQYF. Full variable domain (remainder filled in from reference TRBV28 and TRBJ2-3): DVKVTQSSRYLVKRTGEKVFLECVQDMDHENMFWYRQDPGLGLRLIYFSYDVKMKEKGDIPEGYSVSREKKERFSLILESASTNQTSMYLCASSEGLAGGADTQYFGPGTRLTVL.

This clone appeared a few times. The chain employs TRBV7-2 and TRBJ1-2; D possibly corresponds to TRBD1 (6 bases). V gave up 4 bases and J gave up 8 bases, with 14 bases separating them. The germline V gene has CDR1 SGHTA and CDR2 FQGNSA. This CDR3 contains 13 residues. The CDR3 sequence: CASSSAGTWGYTF. In DNA form, the CDR3 reads TGTGCCAGCAGCTCGGCCGGGACATGGGGCTACACCTTC.

The chain links TRBV6-2 or TRBV6-3 to TRBJ2-3, with 9 bases aligning to TRBD2. Germline loops: CDR1 MNHEY, CDR2 SVGEGT. The CDR3 totals 18 residues. V lost 1 base, J lost 4 bases, and 12 bases stayed unmatched. The CDR3: CASSYFLNSGSYADTQYF. The CDR3 nucleotides read TGTGCCAGCAGTTACTTTCTTAATAGCGGGAGTTATGCAGATACGCAGTATTTT.

The chain has TRBV6-5 and TRBJ2-7, with 8 bases matching TRBD2. The V and J ends lost 4 bases and 4 bases, in that order; junction bases with no gene match: 3. Looked up from germline, CDR1 is MNHEY and CDR2 is SVGAGI. The CDR3 sequence is 13 residues long. The CDR3: CASSFAGGYEQYF. CDR3 nucleotides: TGTGCCAGCAGTTTTGCGGGGGGATACGAGCAGTACTTC.

This sequence joins TRBV5-4 and TRBJ2-7; 7 nucleotides match TRBD1. There are 15 residues in the CDR3. Germline assignment: CDR1 SGHNT and CDR2 YYREEE (reference sequence). The V gene end was trimmed by 0 bases and the J gene end by 5 bases; junction bases not matched to a gene: 8. As DNA, the CDR3 is TGTGCCAGCAGCTTGGCGGCAGGGGGTGGGAACGAGCAGTACTTC. Amino acid sequence: CASSLAAGGGNEQYF.

The CDR3 DNA follows: TGTGCCAGCAGCTTATTGGTAGCCAGGGCCAACACCGGGGAGCTGTTTTTT. This encodes CASSLLVARANTGELFF. The chain links TRBV7-9 to TRBJ2-2, with a tentative D call TRBD1 (5 bases). From germline, CDR1 is SEHNR and CDR2 FQNEAQ (reference sequence). This CDR3 is 17 amino acids long. The ends were cut back, 2 bases at V and 2 bases at J, with 15 bases in the middle.

This sequence joins TRBV3-1 (or the pseudogene TRBV3-2) and TRBJ2-1, with D possibly being TRBD1 (7 bases). The ends were cut back, 0 bases at V and 3 bases at J, with 30 bases in the middle. This CDR3 has 22 amino acids. Germline CDR1 is LGHDT and CDR2 is YNNKEL (reference sequence). This CDR3 reads CASSQDWRELVSSSGGYNEQFF. DNA of the CDR3: TGTGCCAGCAGCCAAGATTGGCGGGAATTAGTCAGCTCTTCAGGGGGCTACAATGAGCAGTTCTTC.

J is TRBJ1-5 and V is TRBV7-9; 9 bases agree with TRBD1. V was clipped by 5 bases and J by 5 bases; unmatched bases: 7. The CDR3 contains 15 residues. The germline V gene has CDR1 SEHNR and CDR2 FQNEAQ (reference sequence). In DNA, the CDR3 is TGTGCCAGCAGCGGACACCGGGACAGGGATCAGCCCCAGCATTTT. Translated, it gives CASSGHRDRDQPQHF.

This chain uses TRBV18 with TRBJ2-5, with TRBD1 identical over 10 bases. The CDR3 has 17 amino acids. V gave up 3 bases and J gave up 5 bases; unmatched junction bases: 12. Germline loops: CDR1 KGHSH, CDR2 LQKENI. The chain's CDR3 is CASSPKRGQGIVETQYF. CDR3 in DNA: TGTGCCAGCTCACCCAAAAGGGGACAGGGGATCGTGGAGACCCAGTACTTC. Full variable domain (outside the CDR3, taken from reference TRBV18 and TRBJ2-5): NAGVMQNPRHLVRRRGQEARLRCSPMKGHSHVYWYRQLPEEGLKFMVYLQKENIIDESGMPKERFSAEFPKEGPSILRIQQVVRGDSAAYFCASSPKRGQGIVETQYFGPGTRLLVL.

The chain couples TRBV5-4 to TRBJ1-2, with D tentatively TRBD1 (5 bases). The V and J ends lost 6 bases and 8 bases respectively, with 14 bases between them. The germline gives CDR1 SGHNT, CDR2 YYREEE (reference sequence). The CDR3 extends over 12 amino acids. The CDR3 DNA is TGTGCCAGCACCTTTGGGGCTAAGGGCTACACCTTC. Protein sequence: CASTFGAKGYTF.

J is TRBJ2-7 and V is TRBV6-5, with 11 bases fitting TRBD2. The germline V gene has CDR1 MNHEY and CDR2 SVGAGI. The V segment lost 6 bases and the J segment 7 bases; nucleotides outside the gene matches: 11. There are 15 residues in the CDR3. The CDR3 bases are TGTGCCAGCAGGACGACTAGCGGGACCCTAGGGGAGCAGTACTTC. Protein product: CASRTTSGTLGEQYF.

The gene calls are TRBV6-5 and TRBJ2-2, with no clear D. The CDR3 totals 15 residues. Germline-derived CDR1 and CDR2 are MNHEY and SVGAGI. V gave up 0 bases and J gave up 7 bases, with 12 bases separating them. The CDR3 DNA sequence: TGTGCCAGCAGTTACTCGTACCCTAGAGGCGGGGAGCTGTTTTTT. This translates into CASSYSYPRGGELFF.

The V call is TRBV7-9, the J call TRBJ2-2, with 11 positions matching TRBD2. Germline V gives CDR1 SEHNR, CDR2 FQNEAQ (reference sequence). The CDR3 sequence is 14 residues long. Trimming removed 4 bases from V and 6 bases from J; junction bases left unmatched: 1. CDR3 loop: CASSWGLAAGELFF. CDR3 nucleotide sequence: TGTGCCAGCAGCTGGGGACTAGCGGCCGGGGAGCTGTTTTTT.

The chain joins TRBV15 to TRBJ2-7; 13 nucleotides agree with TRBD2. CDR1 is LNHNV, CDR2 YYDKDF, per germline (reference sequence). The CDR3 is made up of 16 amino acids. After removal of 1 base from V and 3 bases from J, the junction contained 3 bases not matched to a gene. CDR3 amino acids: CATSRGGTSGNYEQYF. The CDR3 DNA is TGTGCCACCAGCAGAGGGGGGACTAGCGGGAACTACGAGCAGTACTTC. Looking up the rest from reference TRBV15 and TRBJ2-7 gives the full variable domain: DAMVIQNPRYQVTQFGKPVTLSCSQTLNHNVMYWYQQKSSQAPKLLFHYYDKDFNNEADTPDNFQSRRPNTSFCFLDIRSPGLGDTAMYLCATSRGGTSGNYEQYFGPGTRLTVT.

This clone was counted only a few times. This rearrangement joins TRBV29-1 to TRBJ2-7; tentatively, D is TRBD1 (5 bases). The CDR3 covers 13 residues. Germline V lookup: CDR1 SQVTM, CDR2 ANQGSEA. V dropped 3 bases and J dropped 5 bases, with 14 bases sitting between them. CDR3 protein: CSVEGQGKDEQYF. The DNA of the CDR3 is TGCAGCGTTGAGGGTCAGGGTAAGGACGAGCAGTACTTC.

The rearrangement links TRBV29-1 to TRBJ2-1, with 7 bases aligning to TRBD2. Germline CDR1 SQVTM, CDR2 ANQGSEA. Trimming at V came to 7 bases and at J to 7 bases, leaving 13 bases not matched to a gene. The CDR3 is 14 amino acids. The CDR3 nucleotides are TGCAGCGCCGCGGCGGCGGGAGTGAAGAATGAGCAGTTCTTC. Its translation is CSAAAAGVKNEQFF.

The chain recombines TRBV7-9 with TRBJ1-2; the match to TRBD1 covers 7 bases. The germline V gene has CDR1 SEHNR and CDR2 FQNEAQ (reference sequence). The J segment lost 3 bases and the V segment lost 1 base, leaving 5 bases of the junction unmatched. The CDR3 has 15 residues. The CDR3 is CASSLGAGGYYGYTF. CDR3 sequence (DNA): TGTGCCAGCAGCTTAGGTGCAGGGGGATACTATGGCTACACCTTC.

The chain combines TRBV28 with TRBJ2-1; D perhaps matches TRBD2 (5 bases). The CDR3 contains 15 residues. The V gene lost 7 bases and the J gene lost 6 bases, with 19 bases spanning the gap. Germline V lookup: CDR1 MDHEN, CDR2 SYDVKM. Written as DNA, the CDR3 is TGTGCCAGCAACCTAAGAGGGAATTTGGTCAATGAGCAGTTCTTC. It encodes CASNLRGNLVNEQFF. Variable domain in full (rest from reference TRBV28 and TRBJ2-1): DVKVTQSSRYLVKRTGEKVFLECVQDMDHENMFWYRQDPGLGLRLIYFSYDVKMKEKGDIPEGYSVSREKKERFSLILESASTNQTSMYLCASNLRGNLVNEQFFGPGTRLTVL.

V is TRBV3-1 (or the pseudogene TRBV3-2) and J is TRBJ2-1; D is perhaps TRBD2 (6 bases). Per the germline V gene, CDR1 is LGHDT and CDR2 is YNNKEL (reference sequence). The length of the CDR3 is 14 residues. V was clipped by 1 base and J by 6 bases, with 10 bases between them. In nucleotides, the CDR3 is TGTGCCAGCAGCCAAGCGGGGGAGGCCAATGAGCAGTTCTTC. Protein: CASSQAGEANEQFF.

This chain joins TRBV3-1 (or the pseudogene TRBV3-2) and TRBJ2-5; D unclear. V was clipped by 1 base and J by 3 bases, with 9 bases between them. The germline CDR1 and CDR2 sequences are LGHDT and YNNKEL (reference sequence). CDR3 length: 14 amino acids. For the CDR3, the DNA is TGTGCCAGCAGCCAAGCCCGGTCGGAAGAGACCCAGTACTTC. This sequence encodes CASSQARSEETQYF.

V and J are TRBV28 and TRBJ2-6; TRBD2 matches at 12 bases. Germline loops: CDR1 MDHEN, CDR2 SYDVKM. The CDR3 runs to 21 residues. After removal of 1 base from V and 0 bases from J, the junction contained 10 bases not matched to a gene. The DNA for the CDR3 is TGTGCCAGCAGTTTATTGGGACTAGCGGGCCAACCTAGCTCTGGGGCCAACGTCCTGACTTTC. This codes for CASSLLGLAGQPSSGANVLTF.

This sequence joins TRBV2 and TRBJ1-6; possibly TRBD1 for D (5 bases). Trimming took 6 bases from V and 9 from J, leaving 15 bases between them. Germline-derived CDR1 and CDR2 are SNHLY and FYNNEI. CDR3 size: 14 residues. CDR3 in DNA: TGTGCCAGCAGCGAGATTTCCCAGGGTTCACCCCTCCACTTT. This encodes CASSEISQGSPLHF.

This chain connects TRBV15 to TRBJ2-1, with D possibly TRBD2 on 6 matching bases. V was pared by 0 bases and J by 6 bases, with 12 bases between. The V gene's germline CDR1 is LNHNV and CDR2 YYDKDF (reference sequence). The CDR3 loop spans 15 amino acids. CDR3 sequence: CATSRDRAGPNEQFF. The CDR3 DNA follows: TGTGCCACCAGCAGAGACAGAGCGGGCCCCAATGAGCAGTTCTTC.

V is TRBV7-2 and J is TRBJ1-4; D possibly corresponds to TRBD1 (6 bases). Trimming took 4 bases from V and 8 from J, leaving 11 bases between them. This CDR3 has 13 residues. Germline values: CDR1 SGHTA, CDR2 FQGNSA. The DNA of the CDR3 is TGTGCCAGCAGCTCAGGGGAGGGGGAAAAACTGTTTTTT. Translated, it gives CASSSGEGEKLFF.